Given below is one TCR beta chain in context. Its antigen is not yet known. One base away there is no much larger clone; base qualities are not given. TCRbeta CDR3 regions were amplified from genomic DNA by means of the immunoSEQ Assay, a bias-controlled multiplex PCR. The authors' analysis ran thus. The number of nucleated cells in each sample was estimated from the amplification of reference gene primers within the assay. To quantify the absolute abundance of each unique TCRbeta CDR3 rearrangement, sequence reads were collapsed and filtered. For each sample, productive Simpson clonality was calculated as the square root of Simpson's diversity index across productive rearrangements. The table was pulled from immuneACCESS by TCRdb, which kept in-frame rearrangements only. Such tables lose some clones; where checked, under half of the loss comes from unresolved V genes, and the rest has no known cause. That table furnishes V, J and clone size, whereas the DNA furnished D and trimming. The sample table lists about 190,000 clones, around 80% of them with a count of one. The top ten constitute 9.5% to 15% of the sample.

The entry originates in a study of blood T cell repertoires in COVID-19 (dated by TCRdb to the early 2020s). For the study in its entirety: Samples covering the acute and convalescent phases of COVID-19 were provided by collaborators in the United States, Italy and Spain. The material from the prospective study consisted of cDNA or gDNA derived from T cells, B-cell-depleted T cells, or PBMCs. Deeply sampled blood TCRbeta repertoires from subjects exposed to, actively infected with, or recovered from COVID-19 were included in the dataset. The repertoires were released in a freely available public database intended as a resource for research on the immune response to SARS-CoV-2. The samples were drawn from the first 160 participants of the ongoing ImmuneRACE study and from over 950 subjects provided by 6 global collaborators. The sample metadata nearly always contained a de-identified subject ID, COVID-19 status, age in years and sex. HLA class I and class II types, where available, came from metadata supplied by the sample provider rather than from assay-based typing.

Counted from cysteine to phenylalanine, this CDR3 has 13 amino acids. Just CDR3 DNA is preserved here, 39 bases in frame from base 1. The germline V gene provides CDR1 SGDLS and CDR2 YYNGEE. A distance of 11 bases separates the germline ends of V and J, which lose 0 bases and 9 bases respectively. General findings and caveats noted by the study authors: Clinical and demographic metadata were provided uncurated, with the amount varying by source and participant.

The collaborating institutions used their own protocols to collect whole blood in K2EDTA tubes. For TCRbeta analysis, collaborators shipped samples as frozen whole blood, isolated PBMCs, or DNA extracted from either of those sample types. The sample consisted of peripheral blood. The sequence came from a woman in her forties or fifties with acute or convalescent COVID-19. The chain is encoded by TRBV9 joined to TRBJ2-3; no D gene can be assigned with confidence. CDR3 sequence: CASSVEMSRTQYF. The sequence in DNA is TGTGCCAGCAGCGTAGAAATGAGTCGAACGCAGTATTTT. The CDR3 plus the reference TRBV9 and TRBJ2-3 genes for the other parts give the full variable domain: DSGVTQTPKHLITATGQRVTLRCSPRSGDLSVYWYQQSLDQGLQFLIQYYNGEERAKGNILERFSAQQFPDLHSELNLSSLELGDSALYFCASSVEMSRTQYFGPGTRLTVL.